This TCR beta chain was sequenced for a study of vaccination and CD4 T cells after COVID-19. This CDR3 has 14 residues. Oncomine TCR Beta short-read sequencing was applied to DNA from cultured CD4+ T cells. Using its own MiXCR run on the PCR reads, TCRdb lists one record per CDR3 protein. The table includes under 20,000 distinct CDR3 sequences, 38% detected once. Concerning this clonotype: Antigen unknown. The junction departs from germline at one end; a sequencing error may be responsible.

Treatment of the sample: roughly ten-day PBMC culture with coronavirus spike peptide pools or control peptides (ViraFEST assay). Spanning March to December 2020, the positive PCR dates came before US Alpha, Beta and Delta variants. Sample: cultured CD4+ T cells from blood. The chain uses TRBV5-3 and TRBJ1-4, with a possible D match to TRBD1 (5 bases). Being an ORF, TRBV5-3 has a function that is uncertain. This receptor was taken from a human donor with COVID-19. This chain's CDR3 is CASSLNRRDEKLFF. The CDR3 nucleotides are TGTGCCAGCAGCTTGAATCGCAGGGATGAAAAACTGTTTTTT.